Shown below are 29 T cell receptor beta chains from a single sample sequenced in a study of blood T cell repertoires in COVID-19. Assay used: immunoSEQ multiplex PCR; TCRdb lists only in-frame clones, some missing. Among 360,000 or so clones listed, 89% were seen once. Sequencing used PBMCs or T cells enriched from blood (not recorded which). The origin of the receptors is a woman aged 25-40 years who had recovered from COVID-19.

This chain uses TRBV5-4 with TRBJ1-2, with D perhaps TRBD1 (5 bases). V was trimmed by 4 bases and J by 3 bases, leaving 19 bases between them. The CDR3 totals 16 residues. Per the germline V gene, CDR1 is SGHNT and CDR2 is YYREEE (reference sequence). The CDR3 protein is CASSPRILGGDYGYTF. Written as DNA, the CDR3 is TGTGCCAGCAGCCCCCGTATCTTGGGGGGGGACTATGGCTACACCTTC.

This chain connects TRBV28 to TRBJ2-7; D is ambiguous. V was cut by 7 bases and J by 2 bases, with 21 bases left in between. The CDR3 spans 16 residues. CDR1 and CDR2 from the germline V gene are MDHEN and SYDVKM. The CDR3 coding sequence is TGTGCCAGCATCCTAAGAGGCGCAAACACGCCCTACGAGCAGTACTTC. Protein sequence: CASILRGANTPYEQYF.

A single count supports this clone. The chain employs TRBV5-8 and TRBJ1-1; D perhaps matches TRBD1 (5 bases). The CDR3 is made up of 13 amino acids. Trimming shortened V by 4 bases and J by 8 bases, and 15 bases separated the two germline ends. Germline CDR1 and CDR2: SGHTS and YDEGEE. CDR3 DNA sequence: TGTGCCAGCAGCGCCGGGAGGGGACGAGAAGCTTTCTTT. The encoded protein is CASSAGRGREAFF.

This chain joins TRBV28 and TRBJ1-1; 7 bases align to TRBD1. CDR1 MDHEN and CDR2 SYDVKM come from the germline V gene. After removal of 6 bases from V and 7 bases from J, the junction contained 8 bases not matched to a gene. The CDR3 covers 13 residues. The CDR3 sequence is CASRTPGGNEAFF. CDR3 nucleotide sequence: TGTGCCAGCAGAACACCAGGGGGGAATGAAGCTTTCTTT.

CDR3 loop: CASSSRDRVYEQYF. The CDR3, as DNA: TGTGCCAGCAGTTCCCGGGACAGAGTCTACGAGCAGTACTTC. V is TRBV25-1 and J is TRBJ2-7; TRBD1 matches at 7 bases. V was pared by 5 bases and J by 3 bases, with 7 bases of the junction left unmatched. Germline CDR1 reads MGHDK; CDR2 reads SYGVNS. The CDR3 has 14 amino acids.

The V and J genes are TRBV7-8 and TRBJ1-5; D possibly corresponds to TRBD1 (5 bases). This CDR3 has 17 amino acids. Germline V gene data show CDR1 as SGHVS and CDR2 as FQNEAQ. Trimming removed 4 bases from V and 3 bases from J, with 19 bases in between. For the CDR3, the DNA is TGTGCCAGCAGCTCGCCGATAATTCAGGGTTACAATCAGCCCCAGCATTTT. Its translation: CASSSPIIQGYNQPQHF.

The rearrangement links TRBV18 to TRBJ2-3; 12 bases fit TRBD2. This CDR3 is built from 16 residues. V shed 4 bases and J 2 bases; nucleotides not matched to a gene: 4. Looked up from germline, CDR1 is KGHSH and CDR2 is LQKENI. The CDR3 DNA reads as TGTGCCAGCTCACGGCTAGCGGGAGGGATCACAGATACGCAGTATTTT. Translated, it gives CASSRLAGGITDTQYF.

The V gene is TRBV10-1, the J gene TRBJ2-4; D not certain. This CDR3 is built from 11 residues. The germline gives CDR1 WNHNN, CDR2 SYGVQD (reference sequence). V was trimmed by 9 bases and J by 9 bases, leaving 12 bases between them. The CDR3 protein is CASDEQVIQYF. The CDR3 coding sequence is TGCGCCAGTGATGAGCAGGTCATTCAGTACTTC.

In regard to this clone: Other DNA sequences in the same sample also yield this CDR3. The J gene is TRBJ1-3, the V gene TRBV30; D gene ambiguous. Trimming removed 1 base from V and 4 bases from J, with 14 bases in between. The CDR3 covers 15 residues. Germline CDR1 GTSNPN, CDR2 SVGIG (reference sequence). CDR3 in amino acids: CAWSANRGPGNTIYF. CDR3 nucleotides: TGTGCCTGGAGTGCGAATCGAGGGCCCGGAAACACCATATATTTT.

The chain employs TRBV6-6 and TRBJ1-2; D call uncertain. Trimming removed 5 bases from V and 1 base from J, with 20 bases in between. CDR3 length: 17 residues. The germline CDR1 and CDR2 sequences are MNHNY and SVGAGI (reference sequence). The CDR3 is CASSPRFGPGINYGYTF. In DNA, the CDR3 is TGTGCCAGCAGTCCCAGATTCGGTCCCGGGATTAACTATGGCTACACCTTC.

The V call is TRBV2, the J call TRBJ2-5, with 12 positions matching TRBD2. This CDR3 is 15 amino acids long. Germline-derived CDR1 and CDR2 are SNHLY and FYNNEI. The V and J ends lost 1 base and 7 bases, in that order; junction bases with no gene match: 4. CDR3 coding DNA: TGTGCCAGCAGTGAAGGACTAGCGGGGGCCCTGACCCAGTACTTC. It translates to CASSEGLAGALTQYF.

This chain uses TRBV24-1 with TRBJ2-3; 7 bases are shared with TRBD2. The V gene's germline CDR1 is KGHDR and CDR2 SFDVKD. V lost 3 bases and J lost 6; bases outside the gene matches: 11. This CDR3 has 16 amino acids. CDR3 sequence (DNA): TGTGCCACCAGTGATCCCCACCGGGGAGGGCGGGATACGCAGTATTTT. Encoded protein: CATSDPHRGGRDTQYF.

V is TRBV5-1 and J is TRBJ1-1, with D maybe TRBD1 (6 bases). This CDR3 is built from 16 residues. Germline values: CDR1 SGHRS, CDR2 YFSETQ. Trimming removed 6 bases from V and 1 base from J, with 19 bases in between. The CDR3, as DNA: TGCGCCAGCACTCCGGAACCCCTGGGACAGAACACTGAAGCTTTCTTT. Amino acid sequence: CASTPEPLGQNTEAFF.

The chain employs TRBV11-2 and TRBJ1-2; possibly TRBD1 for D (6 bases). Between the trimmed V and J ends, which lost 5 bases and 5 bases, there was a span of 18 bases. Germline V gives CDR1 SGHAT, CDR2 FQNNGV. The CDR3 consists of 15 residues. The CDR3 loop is CASSPNRDSAYGYTF. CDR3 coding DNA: TGTGCCAGCAGCCCGAACAGGGATTCTGCATATGGCTACACCTTC.

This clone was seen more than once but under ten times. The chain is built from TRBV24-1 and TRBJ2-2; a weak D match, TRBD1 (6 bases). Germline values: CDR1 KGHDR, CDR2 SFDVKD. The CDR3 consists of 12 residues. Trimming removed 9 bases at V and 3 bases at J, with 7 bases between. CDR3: CATGQYTGELFF. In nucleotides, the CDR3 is TGTGCCACCGGACAGTACACCGGGGAGCTGTTTTTT.

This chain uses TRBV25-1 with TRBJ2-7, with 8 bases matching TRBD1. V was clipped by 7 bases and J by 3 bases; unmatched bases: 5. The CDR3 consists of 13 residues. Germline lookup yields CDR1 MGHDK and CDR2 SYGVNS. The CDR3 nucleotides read TGTGCCAGCAAGGGCAGGGGGCACTACGAGCAGTACTTC. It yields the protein CASKGRGHYEQYF.

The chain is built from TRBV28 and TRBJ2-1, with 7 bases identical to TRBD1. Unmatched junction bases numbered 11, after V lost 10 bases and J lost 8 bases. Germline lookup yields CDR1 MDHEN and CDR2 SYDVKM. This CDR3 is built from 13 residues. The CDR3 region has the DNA TGTGCCATAACCAAACAGGGGTCCGATGAGCAGTTCTTC. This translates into CAITKQGSDEQFF.

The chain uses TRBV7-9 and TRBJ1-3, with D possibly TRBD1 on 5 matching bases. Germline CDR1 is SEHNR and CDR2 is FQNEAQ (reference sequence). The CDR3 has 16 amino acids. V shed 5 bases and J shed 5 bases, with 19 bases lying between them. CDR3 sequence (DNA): TGTGCCAGCAGCCAACCCTCGGGGGTTGGAAGAAACACCATATATTTT. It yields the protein CASSQPSGVGRNTIYF.

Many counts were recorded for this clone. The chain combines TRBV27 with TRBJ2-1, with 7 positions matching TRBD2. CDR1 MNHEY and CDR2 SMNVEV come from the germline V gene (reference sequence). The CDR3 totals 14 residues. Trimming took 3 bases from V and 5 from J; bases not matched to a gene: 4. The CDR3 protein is CASSFRDYNNEQFF. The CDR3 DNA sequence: TGTGCCAGCAGTTTCCGGGACTACAACAATGAGCAGTTCTTC.

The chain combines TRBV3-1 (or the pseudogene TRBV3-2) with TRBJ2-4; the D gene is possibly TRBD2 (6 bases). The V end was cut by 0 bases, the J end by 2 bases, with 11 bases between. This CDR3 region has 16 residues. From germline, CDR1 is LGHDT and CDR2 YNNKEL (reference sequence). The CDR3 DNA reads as TGTGCCAGCAGCCAAGAGCGGGGTCCAACCAAAAACATTCAGTACTTC. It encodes CASSQERGPTKNIQYF.

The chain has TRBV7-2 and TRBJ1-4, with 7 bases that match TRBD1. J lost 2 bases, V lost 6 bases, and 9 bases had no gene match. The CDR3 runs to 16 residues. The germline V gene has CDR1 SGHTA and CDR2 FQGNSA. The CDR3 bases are TGTGCCAGCAGGCGACAGGGTACCTCGACTAATGAAAAACTGTTTTTT. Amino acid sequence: CASRRQGTSTNEKLFF. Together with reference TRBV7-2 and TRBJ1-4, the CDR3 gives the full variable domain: GAGVSQSPSNKVTEKGKDVELRCDPISGHTALYWYRQSLGQGLEFLIYFQGNSAPDKSGLPSDRFSAERTGGSVSTLTIQRTQQEDSAVYLCASRRQGTSTNEKLFFGSGTQLSVL.

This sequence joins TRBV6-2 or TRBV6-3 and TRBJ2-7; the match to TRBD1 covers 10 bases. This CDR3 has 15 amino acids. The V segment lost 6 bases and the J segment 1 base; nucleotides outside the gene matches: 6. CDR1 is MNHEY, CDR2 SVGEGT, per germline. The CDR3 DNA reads TGTGCCAGCAGCCGGGGACAGGGGAGATCCTACGAGCAGTACTTC. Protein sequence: CASSRGQGRSYEQYF.

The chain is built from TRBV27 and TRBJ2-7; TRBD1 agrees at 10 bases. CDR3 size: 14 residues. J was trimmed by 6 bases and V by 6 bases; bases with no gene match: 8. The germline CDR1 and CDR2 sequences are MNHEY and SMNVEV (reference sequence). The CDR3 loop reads CASRPGTGVGEQYF. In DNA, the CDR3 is TGTGCCAGCAGGCCCGGGACAGGGGTTGGCGAGCAGTACTTC.

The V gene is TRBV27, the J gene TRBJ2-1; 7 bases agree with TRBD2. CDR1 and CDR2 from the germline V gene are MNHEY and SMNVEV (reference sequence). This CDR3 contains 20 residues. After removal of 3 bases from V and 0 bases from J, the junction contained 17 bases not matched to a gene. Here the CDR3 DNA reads TGTGCCAGCAGTTTCTTGCTAGCGGCGGTCACCATGAGCTCCTACAATGAGCAGTTCTTC. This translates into CASSFLLAAVTMSSYNEQFF.

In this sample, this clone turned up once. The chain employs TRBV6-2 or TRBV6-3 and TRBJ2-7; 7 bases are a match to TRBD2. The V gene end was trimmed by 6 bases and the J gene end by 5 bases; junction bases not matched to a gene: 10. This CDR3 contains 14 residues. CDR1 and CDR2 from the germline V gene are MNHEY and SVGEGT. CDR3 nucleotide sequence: TGTGCCAGCAGCCACTGGGAGGGGCATGACGAGCAGTACTTC. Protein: CASSHWEGHDEQYF.

The CDR3 region has the DNA TGTGCCAGTACCGATACGAGGACAGGGATCTACGAGCAGTACTTC. As protein: CASTDTRTGIYEQYF. This chain links TRBV19 with TRBJ2-7, with 8 bases that match TRBD1. Germline lookup yields CDR1 LNHDA and CDR2 SQIVND (reference sequence). With V trimmed by 7 bases and J by 3 bases, 11 bases remained unmatched. This CDR3 region has 15 residues. Together with reference TRBV19 and TRBJ2-7, the CDR3 gives the full variable domain: DGGITQSPKYLFRKEGQNVTLSCEQNLNHDAMYWYRQDPGQGLRLIYYSQIVNDFQKGDIAEGYSVSREKKESFPLTVTSAQKNPTAFYLCASTDTRTGIYEQYFGPGTRLTVT.

CDR3 residues: CASRSTRDYGTDTQYF. The CDR3 DNA sequence: TGTGCCAGCAGATCCACTCGGGACTATGGAACAGATACGCAGTATTTT. The chain employs TRBV28 and TRBJ2-3; 7 bases line up with TRBD2. Germline V gives CDR1 MDHEN, CDR2 SYDVKM. Trimming at V came to 6 bases and at J to 3 bases, leaving 12 bases not matched to a gene. The CDR3 is made up of 16 amino acids.

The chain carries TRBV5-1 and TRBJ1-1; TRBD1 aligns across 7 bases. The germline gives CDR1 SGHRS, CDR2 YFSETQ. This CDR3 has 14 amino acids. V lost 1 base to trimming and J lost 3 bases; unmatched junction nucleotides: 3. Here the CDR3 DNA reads TGCGCCAGCAGCTTGCATACAGGGGACACTGAAGCTTTCTTT. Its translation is CASSLHTGDTEAFF.

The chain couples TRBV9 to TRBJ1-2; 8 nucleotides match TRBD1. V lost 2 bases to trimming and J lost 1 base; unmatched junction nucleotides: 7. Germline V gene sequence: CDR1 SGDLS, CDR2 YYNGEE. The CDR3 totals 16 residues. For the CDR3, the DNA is TGTGCCAGCAGCGTCTTGAGGACAGGGAATAACTATGGCTACACCTTC. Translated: CASSVLRTGNNYGYTF. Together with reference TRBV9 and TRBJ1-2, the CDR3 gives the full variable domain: DSGVTQTPKHLITATGQRVTLRCSPRSGDLSVYWYQQSLDQGLQFLIQYYNGEERAKGNILERFSAQQFPDLHSELNLSSLELGDSALYFCASSVLRTGNNYGYTFGSGTRLTVV.